This entry lists 16 T cell receptor beta chains sequenced from one sample in a study of blood T cell repertoires in COVID-19. Some clones are missing from TCRdb's copy, which holds only in-frame ones; the method was immunoSEQ multiplex PCR. The sample lists about 210,000 clones, approximately 78% occurring once. The specimen sequenced was peripheral blood. These TCRs come from a woman aged 40 to 49 with acute or convalescent COVID-19.

This clone was counted a single time. The rearrangement uses TRBV18 and TRBJ2-2; the D is unclear. The V gene lost 5 bases and the J gene lost 0 bases, with 10 bases spanning the gap. The length of the CDR3 is 15 residues. Per germline, CDR1 KGHSH and CDR2 LQKENI. CDR3 DNA sequence: TGTGCCAGCTCAACCCAGAACGCGAACACCGGGGAGCTGTTTTTT. It codes for CASSTQNANTGELFF. The full variable domain, rest sourced from reference TRBV18 and TRBJ2-2, is NAGVMQNPRHLVRRRGQEARLRCSPMKGHSHVYWYRQLPEEGLKFMVYLQKENIIDESGMPKERFSAEFPKEGPSILRIQQVVRGDSAAYFCASSTQNANTGELFFGEGSRLTVL.

The V call is TRBV5-1, the J call TRBJ2-3, with D possibly matching TRBD1 (5 bases). This CDR3 spans 15 amino acids. Looked up from germline, CDR1 is SGHRS and CDR2 is YFSETQ. The V end lost 5 bases, the J end lost 3 bases, and 16 bases lay between the germline ends. The CDR3 sequence: CASSGRQGGTDTQYF. For the CDR3, the DNA is TGCGCCAGCAGTGGTCGGCAGGGTGGTACAGATACGCAGTATTTT.

About this clone: A junction end diverges from the germline sequence, so it may reflect a read error. This chain links TRBV24-1 with TRBJ1-1, with D possibly TRBD1 on 6 matching bases. The CDR3 length is 13 residues. Germline CDR1 is KGHDR and CDR2 is SFDVKD. The CDR3 is CATSDLQVGGGCF. The CDR3 DNA follows: TGTGCCACCAGTGATTTGCAGGTGGGAGGGGGTTGCTTT.

The chain has TRBV6-1 and TRBJ2-7; 11 nucleotides align to TRBD2. With V trimmed by 4 bases and J by 5 bases, 4 bases remained unmatched. This CDR3 spans 14 amino acids. Germline CDR1 MNHNS, CDR2 SASEGT. DNA of the CDR3: TGTGCCAGCAGTGCGGGACTAGCGGACGACGAGCAGTACTTC. Translating it yields CASSAGLADDEQYF.

This chain joins TRBV6-5 and TRBJ1-1; the match to TRBD1 covers 9 bases. With V trimmed by 2 bases and J by 4 bases, 5 bases remained unmatched. Per germline, CDR1 MNHEY and CDR2 SVGAGI. The length of the CDR3 is 15 residues. The CDR3 sequence: CASSYGDRGSTEAFF. As DNA, the CDR3 is TGTGCCAGCAGTTACGGTGACAGGGGGAGCACTGAAGCTTTCTTT.

The V gene is TRBV25-1, the J gene TRBJ2-6; 12 bases fit TRBD2. CDR1 and CDR2 (germline): MGHDK, SYGVNS. The CDR3 length is 18 residues. V was pared by 3 bases and J by 2 bases, with 5 bases of the junction left unmatched. The CDR3 DNA sequence: TGTGCCAGCAGTGATTCTAGCGGGGGGGCGGCTGGGGCCAACGTCCTGACTTTC. Amino acids: CASSDSSGGAAGANVLTF.

This clone was seen a handful of times. The V call is TRBV5-5, the J call TRBJ1-6, with 9 bases aligning to TRBD1. The CDR3 has 15 amino acids. Germline values: CDR1 SGHKS, CDR2 YYEKEE (reference sequence). J lost 8 bases, V lost 0 bases, and 3 bases had no gene match. In nucleotides, the CDR3 is TGTGCCAGCAGCTTGGGGGACAGGGTAGATTCACCCCTCCACTTT. Protein sequence: CASSLGDRVDSPLHF.

This chain links TRBV6-2 or TRBV6-3 with TRBJ1-5; D is perhaps TRBD1 (6 bases). Germline V gene data show CDR1 as MNHEY and CDR2 as SVGEGT. The CDR3 contains 18 residues. Trimming shortened V by 2 bases and J by 2 bases, and 19 bases separated the two germline ends. CDR3 protein: CASSYPTGKAFGNQPQHF. CDR3 DNA: TGTGCCAGCAGTTACCCTACAGGGAAGGCATTCGGCAATCAGCCCCAGCATTTT.

This clone showed up just a few times. In DNA, the CDR3 is TGTGCCAGTAGTAAGGCTTGGGCAGGGAACCCCGAGCAGTACTTC. Its protein product is CASSKAWAGNPEQYF. The V gene is TRBV19, the J gene TRBJ2-7; TRBD1 is a possible D gene (5 bases). CDR1 and CDR2 (germline): LNHDA, SQIVND (reference sequence). Between the trimmed V and J ends, which lost 4 bases and 6 bases, there was a span of 19 bases. This CDR3 spans 15 amino acids.

On this clone itself: One end of the junction fails to match germline, which may point to a read error. V and J are TRBV2 and TRBJ2-4; TRBD1 aligns across 7 bases. CDR3 length: 16 amino acids. In germline, CDR1 is SNHLY, CDR2 FYNNEI. The CDR3 loop is CASSERAGTAQNIQYF. Here the CDR3 DNA reads TGTGCCAGCAGTGAAAGGGCTGGGACAGCCCAAAACATTCAGTACTTC.

The chain recombines TRBV18 with TRBJ1-4; D uncertain. The CDR3 has 16 residues. CDR1 is KGHSH and CDR2 is LQKENI in the germline V gene. The germline V and J ends were trimmed by 3 bases and 0 bases, with 11 bases remaining between them. The CDR3 reads CASSPEYGATNEKLFF. The DNA for the CDR3 is TGTGCCAGCTCACCGGAGTACGGAGCAACTAATGAAAAACTGTTTTTT.

A note on this clone: An end of the junction does not agree with germline; a read error may underlie this. The genes are TRBV19 and TRBJ1-5; D may be TRBD1 (5 bases). The CDR3 loop spans 14 amino acids. The germline gives CDR1 LNHDA, CDR2 SQIVND (reference sequence). CDR3: CASSTRGGNRPQHF. The CDR3 nucleotides are TGTGCCAGTAGTACTAGGGGAGGCAATCGGCCCCAGCATTTT.

The chain links TRBV7-2 to TRBJ1-6, with a possible D match to TRBD1 (5 bases). The ends were cut back, 1 base at V and 9 bases at J, with 19 bases in the middle. CDR1 is SGHTA and CDR2 is FQGNSA in the germline V gene. The CDR3 totals 17 residues. The CDR3 sequence is CASSLGFGGGNGSPLHF. DNA of the CDR3: TGTGCCAGCAGCTTAGGGTTTGGGGGAGGCAATGGTTCACCCCTCCACTTT.

In its sample, this clone was seen a few times. This chain uses TRBV7-9 with TRBJ2-7; 7 nucleotides line up with TRBD2. There are 14 residues in the CDR3. The germline gives CDR1 SEHNR, CDR2 FQNEAQ (reference sequence). With 5 bases clipped from V and 2 bases from J, the junction kept 6 bases outside the gene matches. As DNA, the CDR3 is TGTGCCAGCAGCGACAAGCGGGACCCCTACGAGCAGTACTTC. It translates to CASSDKRDPYEQYF. The variable domain in full, completed from reference TRBV7-9 and TRBJ2-7, reads DTGVSQNPRHKITKRGQNVTFRCDPISEHNRLYWYRQTLGQGPEFLTYFQNEAQLEKSRLLSDRFSAERPKGSFSTLEIQRTEQGDSAMYLCASSDKRDPYEQYFGPGTRLTVT.

The V gene is TRBV6-5, the J gene TRBJ2-7, with 8 nucleotides matching TRBD1. The V segment lost 11 bases and the J segment 4 bases; nucleotides outside the gene matches: 16. The CDR3 spans 15 residues. The germline gives CDR1 MNHEY, CDR2 SVGAGI. CDR3 nucleotides: TGTGCCGCGACCTCACAGGGGGGAATGTCTTACGAGCAGTACTTC. It encodes CAATSQGGMSYEQYF.

This clone has a single count. J is TRBJ1-5 and V is TRBV9, with 7 bases matching TRBD1. V shed 0 bases and J 5 bases; nucleotides not matched to a gene: 5. CDR3 size: 15 residues. Germline V gene data show CDR1 as SGDLS and CDR2 as YYNGEE. In nucleotides, the CDR3 is TGTGCCAGCAGCGTAGAGACAGGGTGGGATCAGCCCCAGCATTTT. This translates into CASSVETGWDQPQHF.